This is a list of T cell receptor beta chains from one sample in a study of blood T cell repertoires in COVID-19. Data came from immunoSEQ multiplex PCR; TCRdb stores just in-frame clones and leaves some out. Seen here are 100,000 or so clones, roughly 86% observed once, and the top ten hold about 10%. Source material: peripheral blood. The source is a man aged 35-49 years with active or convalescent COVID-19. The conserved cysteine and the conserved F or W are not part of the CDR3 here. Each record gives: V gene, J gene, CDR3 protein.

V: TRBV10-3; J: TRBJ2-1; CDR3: ATKPQDNEQF
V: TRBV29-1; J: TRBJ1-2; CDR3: SVEARYSNYGYT
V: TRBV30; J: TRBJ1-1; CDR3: AWSVGGRTTF
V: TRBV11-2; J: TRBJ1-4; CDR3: ASSLVAGSEKLF
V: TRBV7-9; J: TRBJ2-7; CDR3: ASSPTTGVRYEQY
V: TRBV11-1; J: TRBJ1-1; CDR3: ASSLQPTDTEAF
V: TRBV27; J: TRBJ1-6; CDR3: ASSRSWENSPLH
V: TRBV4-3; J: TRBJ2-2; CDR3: ASSQDSRTGELF
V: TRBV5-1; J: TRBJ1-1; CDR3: ASSSGQPNTEAF
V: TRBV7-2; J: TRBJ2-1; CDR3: ASSVTGTSGVNEQF
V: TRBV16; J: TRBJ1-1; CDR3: ASRHRVGLGEAF
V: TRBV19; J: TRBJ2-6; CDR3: ASTMGDTGANVLT
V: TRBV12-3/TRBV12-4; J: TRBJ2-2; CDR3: ASSGQGRELF
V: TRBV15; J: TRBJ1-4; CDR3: ATSRRDRGDEKLF
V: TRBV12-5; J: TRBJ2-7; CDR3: ASGSGTHEQY
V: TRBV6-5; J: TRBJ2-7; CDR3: ASSYGTGPYEQY
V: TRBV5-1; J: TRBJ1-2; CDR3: ASSEGQGTGYGYT
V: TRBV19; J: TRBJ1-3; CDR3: ASSIDGSSGNTIY
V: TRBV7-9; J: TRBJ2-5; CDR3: ASSLQTKQETQY
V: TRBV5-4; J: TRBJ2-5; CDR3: ASSFNPGTSGQETQY
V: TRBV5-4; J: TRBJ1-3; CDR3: ASSPAPGISGNTIY
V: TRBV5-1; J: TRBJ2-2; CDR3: ASSSTGTGITGELF
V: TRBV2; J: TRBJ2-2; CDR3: ASILQGFANTGELF
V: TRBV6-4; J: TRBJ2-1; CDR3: ASSGLAGGPNEQF
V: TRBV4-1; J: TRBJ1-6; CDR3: ASSLRDIDNSPLH
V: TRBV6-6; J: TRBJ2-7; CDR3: ASSPERTYEQY
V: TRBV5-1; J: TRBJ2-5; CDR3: ASSLSNRDSGETQY
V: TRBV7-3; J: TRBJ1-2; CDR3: ASSLGGNYGYT
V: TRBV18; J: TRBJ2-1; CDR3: ASSPVGGRTYNEQF
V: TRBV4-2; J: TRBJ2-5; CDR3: ASSQETSLKTQY
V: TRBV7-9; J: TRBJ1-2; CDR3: ASSLADRGYGYT